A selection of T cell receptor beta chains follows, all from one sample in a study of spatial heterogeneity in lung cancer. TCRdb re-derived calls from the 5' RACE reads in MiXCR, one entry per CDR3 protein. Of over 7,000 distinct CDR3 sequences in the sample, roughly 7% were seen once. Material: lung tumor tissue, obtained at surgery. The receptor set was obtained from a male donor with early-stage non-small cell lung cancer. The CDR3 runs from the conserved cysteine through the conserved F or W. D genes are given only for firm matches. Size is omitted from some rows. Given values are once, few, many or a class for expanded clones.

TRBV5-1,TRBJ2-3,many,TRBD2,TGCGCCAGCAGCTTGGAACCAAGCGGGGTAAACACAGATACGCAGTATTTT,CASSLEPSGVNTDTQYF
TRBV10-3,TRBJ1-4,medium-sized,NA,TGTGCCATCAGAGCAACTAATGAAAAACTGTTTTTT,CAIRATNEKLFF
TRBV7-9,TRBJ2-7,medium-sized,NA,TGTGCCAGCAGCTTCGGGGACCTGGTTATGGGGGAGCAGTACTTC,CASSFGDLVMGEQYF
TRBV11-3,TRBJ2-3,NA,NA,TGTGCCAGCAGCTTAGGAGGTCGTCCGGGAGATACGCAGTATTTT,CASSLGGRPGDTQYF
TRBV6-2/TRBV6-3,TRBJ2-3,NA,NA,TGTGCCAGCAGCAGTAGCGAGGCAGATACGCAGTATTTT,CASSSSEADTQYF
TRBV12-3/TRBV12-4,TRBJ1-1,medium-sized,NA,TGTGCCAGCAGTTTCCAGGGATCCGGCACTGAAGCTTTCTTT,CASSFQGSGTEAFF
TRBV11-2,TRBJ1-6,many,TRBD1,TGTGCCAGCAGCCTCGGACAGGTCGACCGGGCCCTCCACTTT,CASSLGQVDRALHF
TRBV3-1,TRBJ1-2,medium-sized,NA,TGTGCCAGCAGCCCCCGTCCCCCTAGGGGCTACACCTTC,CASSPRPPRGYTF
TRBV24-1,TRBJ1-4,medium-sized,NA,TGTGCCACCAGTGCCAGGACTAATGAAAAACTGTTTTTT,CATSARTNEKLFF
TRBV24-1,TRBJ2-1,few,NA,TGTGCCACCAGTGTCGGGTACAATGAGCAGTTCTTC,CATSVGYNEQFF
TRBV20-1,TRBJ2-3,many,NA,TGCAGTGCTAGACGCCGGGGAGCCACAGATACGCAGTATTTT,CSARRRGATDTQYF
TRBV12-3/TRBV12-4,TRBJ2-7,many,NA,TGTGCCAGCGGTATCCGGCAACAAAAATCGCAGTACTTC,CASGIRQQKSQYF
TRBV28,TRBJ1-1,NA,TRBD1,TGTGCCAGCACCACTAACCGACAGGGGGGGTTCGGGATGAACACTGAAGCTTTCTTT,CASTTNRQGGFGMNTEAFF
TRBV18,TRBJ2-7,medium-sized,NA,TGTGCCAGCTCACCACCGGGACGGGAAAACTACGAGCAGTACTTC,CASSPPGRENYEQYF
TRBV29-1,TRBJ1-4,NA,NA,TGCAGCGTTGACTCGGAGGATGGTGAAAAACTGTTTTTT,CSVDSEDGEKLFF
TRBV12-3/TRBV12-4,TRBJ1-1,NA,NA,TGTGCCAGCAGTTTGGGCGCTGGCACTGAAGCTTTCTTT,CASSLGAGTEAFF
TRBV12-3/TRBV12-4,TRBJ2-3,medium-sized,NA,TGTGCCAGCAGCCGGGCCGCACACACAGATACGCAGTATTTT,CASSRAAHTDTQYF
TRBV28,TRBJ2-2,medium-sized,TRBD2,TGTGCAGCGGGGCTACCCGACTGGGGGGAGCTGTTTTTT,CAAGLPDWGELFF
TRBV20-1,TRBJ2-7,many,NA,TGCAGTGCTGGAGAAAATTTCGACGAGCAGTACTTC,CSAGENFDEQYF
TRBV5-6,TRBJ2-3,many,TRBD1,TGTGCCAGCAGCGGGACAGGGGGCGGCACAGATACGCAGTATTTT,CASSGTGGGTDTQYF
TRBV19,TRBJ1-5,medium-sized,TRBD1,TGTGCCAGTAGTAGCCCCGGGACAGGGGTCCAGCCCCAGCATTTT,CASSSPGTGVQPQHF
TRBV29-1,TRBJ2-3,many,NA,TGCAGCGTTGGTGGAGGGTCTAGCACAGATACGCAGTATTTT,CSVGGGSSTDTQYF
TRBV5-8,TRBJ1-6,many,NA,TGTGCCAGCAGCCGTGGACAGTCCTATTCACCCCTCCACTTT,CASSRGQSYSPLHF
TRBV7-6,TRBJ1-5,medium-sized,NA,TGTGCCAGCAGCGCTCTACTGGATCAGCCCCAGCATTTT,CASSALLDQPQHF
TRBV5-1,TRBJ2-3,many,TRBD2,TGCGCCAGCAGCCGGGGACTGGCGGGGGGGACGGCAACAGATACGCAGTATTTT,CASSRGLAGGTATDTQYF
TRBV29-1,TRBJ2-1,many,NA,TGCAGCGTTGTAGGGACACGATCCTACAATGAGCAGTTCTTC,CSVVGTRSYNEQFF
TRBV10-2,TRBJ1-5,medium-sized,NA,TGCGCCAGCAGTACTACAGGGCCCAATCAGCCCCAGCATTTT,CASSTTGPNQPQHF
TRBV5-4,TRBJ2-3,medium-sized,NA,TGTGCCAGCAGCGTAACAGTCACAGATACGCAGTATTTT,CASSVTVTDTQYF
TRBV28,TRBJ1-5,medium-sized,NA,TGTGCCAGCAGTTTATCTCTGGGTCAGCCCCAGCATTTT,CASSLSLGQPQHF
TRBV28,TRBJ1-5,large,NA,TGTGCCAGCACCCGGGACGGCAATCAGCCCCAGCATTTT,CASTRDGNQPQHF
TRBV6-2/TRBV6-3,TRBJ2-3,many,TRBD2,TGTGCCAGCAGTTCTTTACTCGGACTAGCGGGGGATACAGATACGCAGTATTTT,CASSSLLGLAGDTDTQYF
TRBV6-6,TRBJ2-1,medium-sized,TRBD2,TGTGCCAGCAGTTACTCGCTGGCGGGAGCTAACGGTGAGCAGTTCTTC,CASSYSLAGANGEQFF
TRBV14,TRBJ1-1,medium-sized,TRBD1,TGTGCCAGCAGCCGTTTACAGGGGTACCCTGAAGCTTTCTTT,CASSRLQGYPEAFF
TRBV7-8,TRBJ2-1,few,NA,TGTGCCAGCAGCTTAGTAGGGCAGGGGTGGTTCTTC,CASSLVGQGWFF
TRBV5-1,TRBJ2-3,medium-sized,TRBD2,TGCGCCAGCAGCTTGGGACTAGCGGAGGGCACAGATACGCAGTATTTT,CASSLGLAEGTDTQYF
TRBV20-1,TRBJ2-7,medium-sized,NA,TGCAGTGCCCTCAGCTCCTACGAGCAGTACTTC,CSALSSYEQYF
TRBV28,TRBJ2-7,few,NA,TGTGCCAGCAGTCCTTCGACCCTCTACGAGCAGTACTTC,CASSPSTLYEQYF
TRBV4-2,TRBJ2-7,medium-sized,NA,TGTGCCAGCAGCCAAGAAAGCCCGTCAGACTCCCACGAGCAGTACTTC,CASSQESPSDSHEQYF
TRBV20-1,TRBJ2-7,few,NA,TGCAGTTATACTGCCACAAACTCCTACGAGCAGTACTTC,CSYTATNSYEQYF